The 22 T cell receptor beta chains below all came from one sample that was sequenced in a study of T cell repertoires in cytomegalovirus infection. TCRdb re-called the reads with MiXCR, one entry per CDR3 protein. The sample records about 530,000 distinct CDR3 sequences, about 26% being singletons. Sequenced sample: PBMCs. Source of these receptors: a human donor in good health (CMV status not recorded). Some clones in this sample may be carry-over from other donors' samples.

This clonotype appeared a single time. This CDR3 is CASGLVVGARSNSPLHF. CDR3 bases: TGTGCCAGCGGACTCGTGGTAGGGGCGCGAAGTAATTCACCCCTCCACTTT. This chain uses TRBV6-5 with TRBJ1-6, with D tentatively TRBD1 (5 bases). V lost 8 bases and J lost 6, with 23 bases in between. Germline-derived CDR1 and CDR2 are MNHEY and SVGAGI. The CDR3 length is 17 residues.

The chain has TRBV18 and TRBJ2-6; D is tentatively TRBD1 or TRBD2 (5 bases each). This CDR3 has 15 residues. Germline V gives CDR1 KGHSH, CDR2 LQKENI. The V end was cut by 2 bases, the J end by 4 bases, with 9 bases between. The DNA for the CDR3 is TGTGCCAGCTCACCAGGGACGGCAGGGGCCAACGTCCTGACTTTC. It codes for CASSPGTAGANVLTF.

This chain links TRBV20-1 with TRBJ2-5; 8 bases fit TRBD2. V lost 5 bases and J lost 4; bases outside the gene matches: 9. CDR3 size: 14 residues. Germline V gene lookup returns CDR1 DFQATT and CDR2 SNEGSKA (reference sequence). The CDR3 region is CSAYATSAGETQYF. The DNA for the CDR3 is TGCAGTGCTTATGCGACTAGCGCGGGAGAGACCCAGTACTTC.

The chain links TRBV12-3 or TRBV12-4 to TRBJ2-5, with D perhaps matching TRBD2 (7 bases). The CDR3 contains 16 residues. Trimming took off 9 bases at V and 5 bases at J, with 25 bases between the two ends. Here the CDR3 reads CASQVWGGPIRETQYF. The CDR3 nucleotides read TGTGCCAGTCAAGTGTGGGGGGGGCCCATCCGGGAGACCCAGTACTTC.

CDR3 sequence reads: CAGGGVRETQYF. The CDR3 region has the DNA TGTGCCGGCGGGGGGGTACGCGAGACCCAGTACTTC. The chain links TRBV2 to TRBJ2-5; 9 nucleotides line up with TRBD2. Per germline, CDR1 SNHLY and CDR2 FYNNEI. The CDR3 is 12 residues long. V gave up 11 bases and J gave up 5 bases; unmatched junction bases: 6.

This clonotype was observed at least ten times. V usage is TRBV7-9 and J usage is TRBJ2-3; 8 bases map to TRBD2. The CDR3 totals 15 residues. Germline V lookup: CDR1 SEHNR, CDR2 FQNEAQ (reference sequence). J gave up 4 bases and V 5 bases, and 8 bases lay outside the gene matches. Here the CDR3 reads CASSNSGSRADTQYF. The CDR3 coding sequence is TGTGCCAGCAGCAACAGCGGGAGCCGAGCAGATACGCAGTATTTT.

The chain couples TRBV29-1 to TRBJ1-3; 10 bases line up with TRBD1. The germline gives CDR1 SQVTM, CDR2 ANQGSEA. V dropped 6 bases and J dropped 2; count of bases not matched to a gene: 4. CDR3 length equals 14 residues. As DNA, the CDR3 is TGCAGCGTCGGGACAGGGGTACCTGGAAACACCATATATTTT. Residues: CSVGTGVPGNTIYF.

The J gene is TRBJ2-1, the V gene TRBV19; 9 bases map to TRBD2. The V gene's germline CDR1 is LNHDA and CDR2 SQIVND (reference sequence). The CDR3 extends over 15 amino acids. The V and J ends lost 4 bases and 3 bases, in that order; junction bases with no gene match: 4. The DNA of the CDR3 is TGTGCCAGTAGTACTCTAGCGGGGATCTACAATGAGCAGTTCTTC. Protein: CASSTLAGIYNEQFF.

This clonotype was seen only a few times. The chain couples TRBV28 to TRBJ2-3, with D maybe TRBD2 (6 bases). The germline CDR1 and CDR2 sequences are MDHEN and SYDVKM. The V end lost 8 bases, the J end lost 7 bases, and 10 bases lay between the germline ends. This CDR3 is 11 amino acids long. This CDR3 reads CASGTSNTQYF. The CDR3 DNA reads TGTGCCAGCGGGACTTCAAATACGCAGTATTTT.

The chain links TRBV28 to TRBJ2-1; D perhaps matches TRBD2 (6 bases). V was trimmed by 4 bases and J by 6 bases, leaving 19 bases between them. CDR3 length: 16 residues. The germline V gene encodes CDR1 MDHEN and CDR2 SYDVKM. In DNA form, the CDR3 reads TGTGCCAGCAGTTCCCCGGGACTGTTGGGTTCCAATGAGCAGTTCTTC. Translating it yields CASSSPGLLGSNEQFF.

V and J are TRBV20-1 and TRBJ1-1; D is unresolved. CDR1 and CDR2 from the germline V gene are DFQATT and SNEGSKA (reference sequence). V was cut by 5 bases and J by 10 bases, with 11 bases left in between. The CDR3 is 10 amino acids. The CDR3 nucleotides read TGCAGTGCTGGGAGGGAGGGAGCTTTCTTT. Translation: CSAGREGAFF.

In this sample, this clonotype turned up a few times. This sequence joins TRBV6-2 or TRBV6-3 and TRBJ1-2, with 7 bases fitting TRBD1. This CDR3 is built from 13 residues. Germline V gene data show CDR1 as MNHEY and CDR2 as SVGEGT. With V trimmed by 6 bases and J by 4 bases, 5 bases remained unmatched. CDR3 bases: TGTGCCAGCAGACCGACAGGGAGCTATGGCTACACCTTC. As protein: CASRPTGSYGYTF.

V is TRBV7-9 and J is TRBJ2-5; 7 nucleotides agree with TRBD2. J gave up 5 bases and V 0 bases, and 3 bases lay outside the gene matches. The CDR3 loop spans 14 amino acids. Looked up from germline, CDR1 is SEHNR and CDR2 is FQNEAQ (reference sequence). CDR3 amino acids: CASSLAGLVETQYF. CDR3 sequence (DNA): TGTGCCAGCAGCTTAGCCGGACTAGTGGAGACCCAGTACTTC.

This sequence joins TRBV6-2 or TRBV6-3 and TRBJ2-5; D might be TRBD1 or TRBD2, each matching 6 bases. CDR1 is MNHEY and CDR2 is SVGEGT in the germline V gene. Trimming left V 6 bases short and J 4 bases short, with 18 bases between. The CDR3 sequence is 15 residues long. CDR3 in amino acids: CASREGRTRGETQYF. CDR3 DNA: TGTGCCAGCAGGGAGGGACGCACCAGGGGAGAGACCCAGTACTTC.

The V gene is TRBV6-2 or TRBV6-3, the J gene TRBJ2-7; 8 bases agree with TRBD2. Trimming removed 2 bases from V and 1 base from J; junction bases left unmatched: 4. Germline CDR1 reads MNHEY; CDR2 reads SVGEGT. The CDR3 has 15 residues. CDR3 sequence: CASSYAGRGSYEQYF. The CDR3 DNA sequence: TGTGCCAGCAGTTACGCCGGGAGGGGATCCTACGAGCAGTACTTC.

The chain combines TRBV28 with TRBJ2-3; D is unresolved. In germline, CDR1 is MDHEN, CDR2 SYDVKM. This CDR3 is built from 14 residues. The V end lost 3 bases, the J end lost 2 bases, and 9 bases lay between the germline ends. For the CDR3, the DNA is TGTGCCAGCAGTTTTAAGCGAACCACAGATACGCAGTATTTT. Translation gives CASSFKRTTDTQYF.

The sample holds a few counts of this clonotype. J is TRBJ1-1 and V is TRBV20-1; 7 bases fit TRBD1. J lost 0 bases, V lost 4 bases, and 8 bases had no gene match. Germline CDR1 DFQATT, CDR2 SNEGSKA (reference sequence). CDR3 size: 15 residues. The DNA of the CDR3 is TGCAGTGCTACTGCACAGGGGCCGTTGAACACTGAAGCTTTCTTT. As protein: CSATAQGPLNTEAFF.

The chain employs TRBV7-2 and TRBJ2-1; D gene unclear. The length of the CDR3 is 12 residues. From germline, CDR1 is SGHTA and CDR2 FQGNSA. The V end lost 5 bases, the J end lost 10 bases, and 12 bases lay between the germline ends. The CDR3 is CASSPPRTEQFF. The CDR3 region has the DNA TGTGCCAGCAGCCCGCCGAGGACCGAGCAGTTCTTC.

The genes are TRBV27 and TRBJ2-3; 8 bases agree with TRBD2. CDR1 is MNHEY and CDR2 is SMNVEV in the germline V gene (reference sequence). Losses at the gene ends were 10 bases for V and 3 bases for J; bases not matched to a gene: 9. This CDR3 region has 14 residues. DNA of the CDR3: TGTGCCACATCAGCGGGAGTTTGGACAGATACGCAGTATTTT. It yields the protein CATSAGVWTDTQYF.

This clonotype was detected a few times. V gene TRBV11-2 combines with J gene TRBJ2-4, with 7 bases fitting TRBD1. This CDR3 has 16 residues. CDR1 and CDR2 from the germline V gene are SGHAT and FQNNGV. V lost 5 bases and J lost 0; bases outside the gene matches: 7. This CDR3 reads CASSPLGQPAKNIQYF. The CDR3 DNA sequence: TGTGCCAGCAGCCCCCTGGGACAGCCAGCCAAAAACATTCAGTACTTC.

This clonotype was seen more than once but under ten times. This chain connects TRBV6-2 or TRBV6-3 to TRBJ2-3; 15 bases are shared with TRBD2. V lost 3 bases and J lost 2; bases outside the gene matches: 6. Per the germline V gene, CDR1 is MNHEY and CDR2 is SVGEGT. This CDR3 has 18 residues. The CDR3 spells CASSYRGTSGRYTDTQYF. The CDR3 DNA reads as TGTGCCAGCAGTTATAGGGGGACTAGCGGGAGGTACACAGATACGCAGTATTTT.

Ten or more counts support this clonotype. The chain couples TRBV7-2 to TRBJ2-1; 12 bases are a match to TRBD2. Germline-derived CDR1 and CDR2 are SGHTA and FQGNSA. J lost 4 bases, V lost 6 bases, and 4 bases had no gene match. This CDR3 spans 15 amino acids. The CDR3 DNA reads TGTGCCAGCAGTAGGACTAGCGGGATGTACAATGAGCAGTTCTTC. It yields the protein CASSRTSGMYNEQFF.